These 30 T cell receptor beta chains were sequenced from one sample in a study of human T cells and chemical hapten exposure. Indicated time point: patch test 1, 2 weeks after DPC sensitization. Noted treatment: therapeutic diphenylcyclopropenone sensitization with weekly scalp DPC. TCRdb reprocessed the RACE reads via MiXCR and lists one record per CDR3 protein. The table records roughly 380,000 distinct CDR3 sequences, 4% to 5.5% of them present only once. Specimen: whole blood, collected in connection with sensitization to the hapten diphenylcyclopropenone (DPC). The origin of the receptors is a woman aged 45-59 years with alopecia areata. Some clones in this sample may be carry-over from other donors' samples.

The rearrangement uses TRBV6-1 and TRBJ2-5; TRBD1 might be the D (5 bases). Trimming removed 7 bases from V and 3 bases from J, with 12 bases in between. The CDR3 is 13 residues long. In germline, CDR1 is MNHNS, CDR2 SASEGT. CDR3 coding DNA: TGTGCCAGCATCAAGGGGAAGAAAGAGACCCAGTACTTC. It is translated as CASIKGKKETQYF.

The chain employs TRBV6-5 and TRBJ1-1; perhaps TRBD1 as D (5 bases). CDR3 length: 17 amino acids. CDR1 is MNHEY and CDR2 is SVGAGI in the germline V gene. V lost 5 bases and J 3 bases, leaving 22 bases between the germline ends. The CDR3 region has the DNA TGTGCCAGCAGTCCCGATTTCCACGACAGAGTCGACACTGAAGCTTTCTTT. As protein: CASSPDFHDRVDTEAFF.

This clonotype was observed many times. The chain has TRBV6-5 and TRBJ1-5; unclear D gene. The CDR3 has 14 residues. Germline V lookup: CDR1 MNHEY, CDR2 SVGAGI. V was clipped by 3 bases and J by 4 bases, with 10 bases between them. For the CDR3, the DNA is TGTGCCAGCAGTTATAGGAGGGAAAATCAGCCCCAGCATTTT. Translating it yields CASSYRRENQPQHF.

The V and J genes are TRBV2 and TRBJ2-7, with 10 positions matching TRBD2. After removal of 6 bases from V and 5 bases from J, the junction contained 1 base not matched to a gene. The CDR3 length is 12 residues. The germline CDR1 and CDR2 sequences are SNHLY and FYNNEI. In nucleotides, the CDR3 is TGTGCCAGCAGCGGACTAGCGGACGAGCAGTACTTC. The encoded protein is CASSGLADEQYF.

The chain joins TRBV3-1 to TRBJ2-1, with TRBD2 matching over 9 bases. With 1 base clipped from V and 8 bases from J, the junction kept 3 bases outside the gene matches. From germline, CDR1 is LGHDT and CDR2 YNNKEL (reference sequence). The CDR3 length is 14 residues. CDR3 protein: CASSQASGVHEQFF. CDR3 coding DNA: TGTGCCAGCAGCCAAGCTAGCGGGGTCCATGAGCAGTTCTTC.

This clonotype showed up just a few times. This chain joins TRBV7-2 and TRBJ2-7, with 9 bases matching TRBD1. This CDR3 has 13 residues. J lost 3 bases, V lost 4 bases, and 1 base had no gene match. CDR1 and CDR2 from the germline V gene are SGHTA and FQGNSA. Here the CDR3 DNA reads TGTGCCAGCAGCTGGACAGGGGTCTACGAGCAGTACTTC. Amino acids: CASSWTGVYEQYF.

This sequence joins TRBV7-9 and TRBJ2-7; TRBD1 matches 7 bases. CDR1 and CDR2 from the germline V gene are SEHNR and FQNEAQ (reference sequence). J gave up 1 base and V 1 base, and 4 bases lay outside the gene matches. The CDR3 runs to 15 residues. Written as DNA, the CDR3 is TGTGCCAGCAGCTTAGTGGGGACAGCATCCTACGAGCAGTACTTC. Its protein is CASSLVGTASYEQYF.

The chain uses TRBV2 and TRBJ2-5; D is possibly TRBD2 (6 bases). Trimming cost V 3 bases and J 0 bases, with 14 bases left between them. The CDR3 extends over 16 amino acids. Germline V gene data show CDR1 as SNHLY and CDR2 as FYNNEI. The CDR3 region has the DNA TGTGCCAGCAGTGATAGTAGGGCTAGCGACCAAGAGACCCAGTACTTC. Its translation is CASSDSRASDQETQYF.

This clonotype was seen repeatedly, ten times or more. The chain joins TRBV6-5 to TRBJ1-4; D gene uncertain. The CDR3 runs to 15 residues. Trimming removed 5 bases at V and 4 bases at J, with 14 bases between. Per germline, CDR1 MNHEY and CDR2 SVGAGI. As DNA, the CDR3 is TGTGCCAGCAGTCCCCCGGGCAGGTTTAATGAAAAACTGTTTTTT. This sequence encodes CASSPPGRFNEKLFF.

This clonotype has only a few counts. The rearrangement uses TRBV7-2 and TRBJ1-6, with 7 bases matching TRBD1. Per germline, CDR1 SGHTA and CDR2 FQGNSA. This CDR3 contains 15 residues. V was clipped by 1 base and J by 14 bases; unmatched bases: 11. CDR3 sequence reads: CASSLEAGGPGTLHF. As DNA, the CDR3 is TGTGCCAGCAGCTTAGAGGCAGGGGGGCCGGGGACCCTCCACTTT.

This clonotype was found many times. The J gene is TRBJ1-1, the V gene TRBV5-1; possible D gene TRBD1, 5 bases. Trimming shortened V by 1 base and J by 5 bases, and 18 bases separated the two germline ends. This CDR3 region has 16 residues. Germline assignment: CDR1 SGHRS and CDR2 YFSETQ. CDR3 sequence reads: CASSLNTGSKGTEAFF. CDR3 sequence (DNA): TGCGCCAGCAGCTTGAATACGGGTTCTAAGGGGACTGAAGCTTTCTTT.

The chain recombines TRBV11-2 with TRBJ2-5, with a possible D match to TRBD1 (5 bases). Trimming removed 1 base from V and 5 bases from J, with 20 bases in between. The CDR3 length is 17 residues. The germline V gene encodes CDR1 SGHAT and CDR2 FQNNGV. DNA for the CDR3: TGTGCCAGCAGCTTAGTAGTAGGCATCCCGGACAACGAGACCCAGTACTTC. Amino acids: CASSLVVGIPDNETQYF.

The chain recombines TRBV3-1 with TRBJ2-6; 7 bases align to TRBD1. With V trimmed by 4 bases and J by 0 bases, 3 bases remained unmatched. Looked up from germline, CDR1 is LGHDT and CDR2 is YNNKEL (reference sequence). The CDR3 covers 16 residues. The CDR3 bases are TGTGCCAGCAGCCGACAGGGTTCCTCTGGGGCCAACGTCCTGACTTTC. Translation gives CASSRQGSSGANVLTF.

This clonotype was seen repeatedly, ten times or more. V gene TRBV24-1 combines with J gene TRBJ1-4; no firm D call. Germline V gene data show CDR1 as KGHDR and CDR2 as SFDVKD. The V end lost 7 bases, the J end lost 7 bases, and 15 bases lay between the germline ends. CDR3 length: 14 residues. The CDR3 region has the DNA TGTGCCACCAGAAGTTTTGGGGTCCCTGAAAAACTGTTTTTT. This translates into CATRSFGVPEKLFF.

This clonotype has a count of ten or more. This sequence joins TRBV5-1 and TRBJ2-3, with unresolved D. CDR1 is SGHRS, CDR2 YFSETQ, per germline. V lost 7 bases and J 0 bases, leaving 9 bases between the germline ends. The CDR3 length is 13 residues. CDR3 DNA sequence: TGCGCCAGCGGCGAGTCTAGCACAGATACGCAGTATTTT. This codes for CASGESSTDTQYF.

This clonotype has just a few counts. V gene TRBV30 combines with J gene TRBJ2-3; D ambiguous. With 4 bases removed from V and 3 bases from J, the gap between germline ends came to 5 bases. The CDR3 covers 11 residues. Germline V gene lookup returns CDR1 GTSNPN and CDR2 SVGIG (reference sequence). The CDR3, as DNA: TGTGCCTGGACTAGTACAGATACGCAGTATTTT. Protein: CAWTSTDTQYF.

This clonotype was counted ten times or more. The chain is built from TRBV6-5 and TRBJ2-5; TRBD2 matches at 9 bases. Germline V gene sequence: CDR1 MNHEY, CDR2 SVGAGI. CDR3 length: 16 amino acids. J gave up 4 bases and V 2 bases, and 8 bases lay outside the gene matches. This CDR3 reads CASSYLSGRRGETQYF. The CDR3, as DNA: TGTGCCAGCAGTTACCTGAGCGGGAGGAGGGGAGAGACCCAGTACTTC.

This clonotype showed up just a few times. The rearrangement uses TRBV13 and TRBJ2-4; D uncertain. The CDR3 is 16 amino acids. Trimming stripped 0 bases from V and 0 bases from J, with 9 bases between. Germline V gene data show CDR1 as PRHDT and CDR2 as FYEKMQ (reference sequence). Here the CDR3 DNA reads TGTGCCAGCAGCTTAGGCCTCCGAGTAGCCAAAAACATTCAGTACTTC. Its translation: CASSLGLRVAKNIQYF.

This clonotype has only a few counts. V gene TRBV4-1 combines with J gene TRBJ2-5; 8 nucleotides line up with TRBD1. Germline V gives CDR1 MGHRA, CDR2 YSYEKL. V shed 0 bases, J shed 5 bases, and the junction held 8 bases outside the gene matches. This CDR3 region has 16 residues. CDR3 region: CASSQDLSRGPETQYF. The CDR3, as DNA: TGCGCCAGCAGCCAAGATCTTTCCAGGGGGCCGGAGACCCAGTACTTC.

There are many counts of this clonotype. V usage is TRBV7-2 and J usage is TRBJ2-1; maybe TRBD2 (7 bases). The CDR3 loop spans 15 amino acids. Per germline, CDR1 SGHTA and CDR2 FQGNSA. Trimming removed 5 bases from V and 0 bases from J, with 11 bases in between. The CDR3 nucleotides are TGTGCCAGCAGCGAGGGGGGGAGCTCCTACAATGAGCAGTTCTTC. Translation: CASSEGGSSYNEQFF.

A remark on this clonotype: This may be a read error: a much more frequent sequence differs by one nucleotide. The chain employs TRBV6-2 or TRBV6-3 and TRBJ1-1; TRBD1 aligns across 8 bases. Germline assignment: CDR1 MNHEY and CDR2 SVGEGT. The trim removed 7 bases at V and 11 bases at J, leaving 15 bases unmatched. The CDR3 contains 14 residues. DNA for the CDR3: TGTGCCAGCACCCCTTTCCAGGGGGCTAAGGGGGCTTTCTTT. This translates into CASTPFQGAKGAFF.

The chain recombines TRBV9 with TRBJ2-7, with TRBD1 identical over 7 bases. There are 13 residues in the CDR3. V dropped 3 bases and J dropped 5; count of bases not matched to a gene: 5. The germline CDR1 and CDR2 sequences are SGDLS and YYNGEE. This CDR3 is CASSATGADEQYF. CDR3 DNA: TGTGCCAGCAGCGCAACAGGGGCGGACGAGCAGTACTTC.

Ten or more counts support this clonotype. V and J are TRBV7-6 and TRBJ1-3; tentative D call: TRBD1 (6 bases). Between the trimmed V and J ends, which lost 4 bases and 0 bases, there was a span of 16 bases. Germline values: CDR1 SGHVS, CDR2 FNYEAQ. This CDR3 spans 17 amino acids. As DNA, the CDR3 is TGTGCCAGCAGCTGGGGCTTGACAGGAAGCTCTGGAAACACCATATATTTT. It translates to CASSWGLTGSSGNTIYF.

This clonotype was detected many times. This CDR3 is CASSLRGGNQPQHF. The CDR3 nucleotides read TGTGCCAGCAGTTTAAGGGGGGGAAATCAGCCCCAGCATTTT. The gene calls are TRBV12-3 or TRBV12-4 and TRBJ1-5; D might be TRBD1 (6 bases). V lost 2 bases, J lost 4 bases, and 9 bases lay in between. The length of the CDR3 is 14 residues.

This clonotype was seen at least ten times. The chain couples TRBV20-1 to TRBJ1-5; maybe TRBD1 (5 bases). CDR3 length: 14 residues. Trimming took off 6 bases at V and 6 bases at J, with 18 bases between the two ends. The germline gives CDR1 DFQATT, CDR2 SNEGSKA (reference sequence). The CDR3 here is CSAVGAGFGQPQHF. CDR3 in DNA: TGCAGTGCCGTCGGGGCAGGCTTCGGTCAGCCCCAGCATTTT.

This clonotype was seen only a few times. DNA for the CDR3: TGTGCCAGCTCACCGGGCAGGGAATTTTATGGCTACACCTTC. Amino acids: CASSPGREFYGYTF. The chain links TRBV18 to TRBJ1-2; D may be TRBD1 (5 bases). CDR1 and CDR2 (germline): KGHSH, LQKENI. The CDR3 length is 14 residues. V lost 3 bases, J lost 5 bases, and 13 bases lay in between.

There are a few counts of this clonotype. The rearrangement uses TRBV12-3 or TRBV12-4 and TRBJ1-2; TRBD1 might be the D (5 bases). Trimming stripped 6 bases from V and 6 bases from J, with 20 bases between. This CDR3 is 15 amino acids long. The CDR3 protein is CASSPPPGLDNGYTF. The CDR3 DNA follows: TGTGCCAGCAGCCCGCCACCGGGACTGGATAATGGCTACACCTTC.

J is TRBJ2-1 and V is TRBV2; no firm D call. CDR3 size: 12 residues. Trimming pared 6 bases from V and 3 bases from J, leaving 6 bases between. From germline, CDR1 is SNHLY and CDR2 FYNNEI. CDR3 in amino acids: CASSANYNEQFF. For the CDR3, the DNA is TGTGCCAGCAGCGCCAACTACAATGAGCAGTTCTTC.

The V gene is TRBV5-6, the J gene TRBJ1-2, with TRBD1 matching 8 bases. V lost 3 bases to trimming and J lost 8 bases; unmatched junction nucleotides: 3. This CDR3 region has 12 residues. The V gene's germline CDR1 is SGHDT and CDR2 YYEEEE. In DNA form, the CDR3 reads TGTGCCAGCAGCTCAGGGGGCGGCGGCTACACCTTC. The encoded protein is CASSSGGGGYTF.

To note about this clonotype: A much more abundant neighbour one base away suggests this may be a read error. The chain carries TRBV12-3 or TRBV12-4 and TRBJ1-1; 9 bases map to TRBD1. The CDR3 spans 13 residues. CDR3 in DNA: TGTGCCTGCAGGTTACAGGGGGCGGGTGAAGCTTTCTTT. It encodes CACRLQGAGEAFF.